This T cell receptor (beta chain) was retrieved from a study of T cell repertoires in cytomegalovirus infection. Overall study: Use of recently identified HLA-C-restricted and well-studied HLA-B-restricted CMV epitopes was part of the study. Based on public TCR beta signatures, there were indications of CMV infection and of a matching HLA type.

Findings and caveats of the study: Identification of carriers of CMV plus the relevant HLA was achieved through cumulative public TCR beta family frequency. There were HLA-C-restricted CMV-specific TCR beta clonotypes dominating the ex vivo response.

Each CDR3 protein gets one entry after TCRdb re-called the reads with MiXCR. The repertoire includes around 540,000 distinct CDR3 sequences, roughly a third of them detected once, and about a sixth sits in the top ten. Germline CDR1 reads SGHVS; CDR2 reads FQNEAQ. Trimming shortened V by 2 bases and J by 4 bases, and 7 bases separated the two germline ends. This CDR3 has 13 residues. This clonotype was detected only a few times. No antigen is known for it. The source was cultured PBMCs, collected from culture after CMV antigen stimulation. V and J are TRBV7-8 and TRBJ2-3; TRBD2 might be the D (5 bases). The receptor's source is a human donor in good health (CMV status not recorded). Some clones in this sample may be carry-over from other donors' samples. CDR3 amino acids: CASSLLRADTQYF. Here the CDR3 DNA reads TGTGCCAGCAGCTTACTGCGGGCAGATACGCAGTATTTT.